This T cell receptor (beta chain) was obtained from a study of blood T cell repertoires in COVID-19. CDR1 is SGHTA and CDR2 is FQGNSA in the germline V gene. The V segment lost 4 bases and the J segment 7 bases; nucleotides outside the gene matches: 8. This CDR3 has 15 residues. Study processing details: Scientists estimated how many nucleated cells there were by amplifying reference gene primers. Data came from immunoSEQ multiplex PCR; TCRdb stores just in-frame clones and leaves some out. V, J and clone size are those of that table, while D and trimming were read from the DNA. The top ten clones hold about 7.1% of a sample with 200,000 to 300,000 clones, more than 75% of them seen once.

The sample was peripheral blood. This TCR was sampled from a woman aged 70-85 years with active or convalescent COVID-19. The gene calls are TRBV7-2 and TRBJ1-5; 9 nucleotides line up with TRBD1. In DNA form, the CDR3 reads TGTGCCAGCAGCTCCGGGACAGGGCTTTTCCAGCCCCAGCATTTT. Its protein product is CASSSGTGLFQPQHF.